Shown below are 30 T cell receptor beta chains from a single sample sequenced in a study of T cell repertoires and leukemia-associated antigens. One entry per CDR3 protein results from TCRdb running MiXCR on the 5' RACE reads. The table includes almost 10,000 distinct CDR3 sequences, around two fifths detected once. These receptors are not linked to any known antigen. The sample consisted of CD3+ T cells sorted from blood and cultured. Receptors were obtained from a female donor in good health.

The chain carries TRBV18 and TRBJ2-7; D not certain. CDR1 and CDR2 (germline): KGHSH, LQKENI. Trimming cost V 2 bases and J 0 bases, with 8 bases left between them. The CDR3 totals 14 residues. The CDR3 here is CASSPSRNSYEQYF. The DNA of the CDR3 is TGTGCCAGCTCACCATCAAGGAACTCCTACGAGCAGTACTTC. The full variable domain, rest sourced from reference TRBV18 and TRBJ2-7, is NAGVMQNPRHLVRRRGQEARLRCSPMKGHSHVYWYRQLPEEGLKFMVYLQKENIIDESGMPKERFSAEFPKEGPSILRIQQVVRGDSAAYFCASSPSRNSYEQYFGPGTRLTVT.

This clonotype has a count of ten or more. This chain links TRBV7-9 with TRBJ1-1; weak D call: TRBD1 (5 bases). Trimming removed 3 bases at V and 0 bases at J, with 11 bases between. This CDR3 is 15 amino acids long. Germline lookup yields CDR1 SEHNR and CDR2 FQNEAQ (reference sequence). Written as DNA, the CDR3 is TGTGCCAGCAGCTTGAAGGGGCTTATGAACACTGAAGCTTTCTTT. This sequence encodes CASSLKGLMNTEAFF. Variable domain in full (rest from reference TRBV7-9 and TRBJ1-1): DTGVSQNPRHKITKRGQNVTFRCDPISEHNRLYWYRQTLGQGPEFLTYFQNEAQLEKSRLLSDRFSAERPKGSFSTLEIQRTEQGDSAMYLCASSLKGLMNTEAFFGQGTRLTVV.

This clonotype was detected a few times. This sequence joins TRBV7-6 and TRBJ2-7; a weak D match, TRBD2 (5 bases). V lost 0 bases and J 2 bases, leaving 8 bases between the germline ends. Germline V gene sequence: CDR1 SGHVS, CDR2 FNYEAQ. CDR3 length: 14 residues. The CDR3 reads CASSLAAGTYEQYF. The DNA for the CDR3 is TGTGCCAGCAGCTTAGCTGCGGGCACCTACGAGCAGTACTTC.

This chain links TRBV12-3 or TRBV12-4 with TRBJ2-7; D possibly corresponds to TRBD2 (5 bases). The CDR3 is 15 residues long. V lost 6 bases, J lost 4 bases, and 19 bases lay in between. CDR3 region: CASSPEALLGYEQYF. The CDR3 DNA follows: TGTGCCAGCAGCCCGGAGGCGCTCCTGGGGTACGAGCAGTACTTC.

A word on this clonotype: The junction departs from the called germline gene at one end, perhaps through a read error. The V call is TRBV4-2, the J call TRBJ2-7; 10 nucleotides agree with TRBD2. The CDR3 has 17 amino acids. CDR1 is LGHNA and CDR2 is YNFKEQ in the germline V gene. The CDR3 reads CASNQERGGSIGYEQYF. DNA of the CDR3: TGTGCCAGCAACCAAGAGCGGGGGGGAAGCATAGGCTACGAGCAGTACTTC.

On this clonotype itself: A much more abundant neighbour one base away suggests this may be a read error. The rearrangement joins TRBV27 to TRBJ1-5, with D maybe TRBD1 (5 bases). This CDR3 region has 14 residues. The V gene lost 5 bases and the J gene lost 9 bases, with 17 bases spanning the gap. Germline-derived CDR1 and CDR2 are MNHEY and SMNVEV (reference sequence). CDR3 bases: TGTGCCAGCAGTACAACACGGGGGTCAGGGCCCCAGCATTTT. This gives the protein CASSTTRGSGPQHF.

There are a few counts of this clonotype. The chain links TRBV5-1 to TRBJ2-7, with 10 bases that match TRBD2. Trimming at V came to 0 bases and at J to 0 bases, leaving 6 bases not matched to a gene. The CDR3 contains 17 residues. Germline values: CDR1 SGHRS, CDR2 YFSETQ. DNA for the CDR3: TGCGCCAGCAGCTTGGATTGGACTAGCGGTAACTCCTACGAGCAGTACTTC. Translating it yields CASSLDWTSGNSYEQYF.

By share of the sample, this clonotype is medium-sized. V gene TRBV7-2 combines with J gene TRBJ2-3; TRBD1 matches at 7 bases. The CDR3 is 15 amino acids. The V and J ends lost 5 bases and 6 bases, in that order; junction bases with no gene match: 11. CDR1 is SGHTA, CDR2 FQGNSA, per germline. The DNA for the CDR3 is TGTGCCAGCAGCGCAGGACAGGCTTTCGCGGATACGCAGTATTTT. Translated, it gives CASSAGQAFADTQYF.

The chain employs TRBV4-1 and TRBJ2-7, with TRBD1 matching over 10 bases. Germline V gene lookup returns CDR1 MGHRA and CDR2 YSYEKL. The CDR3 covers 15 residues. V trimming: 1 base; J trimming: 6 bases; junction bases outside the gene matches: 6. CDR3 DNA sequence: TGCGCCAGCAGCCAAGCGGGGACAGGGGTCGTCGAGCAGTACTTC. Translating it yields CASSQAGTGVVEQYF.

Ten or more counts support this clonotype. The chain couples TRBV3-1 to TRBJ2-1; the D is unclear. CDR1 is LGHDT, CDR2 YNNKEL, per germline (reference sequence). The CDR3 runs 15 residues. With 4 bases removed from V and 3 bases from J, the gap between germline ends came to 13 bases. This CDR3 reads CASSPGEAVYNEQFF. For the CDR3, the DNA is TGTGCCAGCAGCCCCGGTGAGGCCGTCTACAATGAGCAGTTCTTC.

The CDR3 bases are TGCAGTGCTAGGGACATTGTGGGGACCGCTGAGCCCCAGCATTTT. The encoded protein is CSARDIVGTAEPQHF. V and J are TRBV20-1 and TRBJ1-5; tentatively, D is TRBD1 (5 bases). The CDR3 is made up of 15 amino acids. The V gene lost 3 bases and the J gene lost 8 bases, with 20 bases spanning the gap. Germline V gives CDR1 DFQATT, CDR2 SNEGSKA (reference sequence).

This clonotype showed up just a few times. The chain uses TRBV6-1 and TRBJ1-3, with no clear D. With 7 bases removed from V and 0 bases from J, the gap between germline ends came to 10 bases. This CDR3 contains 14 residues. Germline-derived CDR1 and CDR2 are MNHNS and SASEGT. This CDR3 is CASNPDDSGNTIYF. The CDR3 coding sequence is TGTGCCAGCAATCCTGACGACTCTGGAAACACCATATATTTT.

This clonotype appeared many times. V is TRBV7-9 and J is TRBJ2-2, with D possibly matching TRBD1 (6 bases). V was shortened by 5 bases and J by 3 bases, with 10 bases between the two germline ends. CDR3 length: 14 amino acids. Looked up from germline, CDR1 is SEHNR and CDR2 is FQNEAQ (reference sequence). CDR3 bases: TGTGCCAGCAGCCCCTGGGGGCACACCGGGGAGCTGTTTTTT. Protein: CASSPWGHTGELFF. Full variable domain (missing parts from reference TRBV7-9 and TRBJ2-2): DTGVSQNPRHKITKRGQNVTFRCDPISEHNRLYWYRQTLGQGPEFLTYFQNEAQLEKSRLLSDRFSAERPKGSFSTLEIQRTEQGDSAMYLCASSPWGHTGELFFGEGSRLTVL.

This clonotype was seen a few times. The J gene is TRBJ2-3, the V gene TRBV4-3; TRBD2 matches 7 bases. CDR1 is LGHNA and CDR2 is YSLEER in the germline V gene. This CDR3 spans 15 amino acids. The V and J ends lost 4 bases and 4 bases, in that order; junction bases with no gene match: 8. CDR3 bases: TGCGCCAGCAGCCTGGGCTGGGAGGGCTCAGATACGCAGTATTTT. Protein: CASSLGWEGSDTQYF.

This clonotype was observed at least ten times. The V call is TRBV5-5, the J call TRBJ1-5, with D possibly TRBD1 on 5 matching bases. V was cut by 4 bases and J by 3 bases, with 14 bases left in between. This CDR3 spans 15 amino acids. Germline assignment: CDR1 SGHKS and CDR2 YYEKEE (reference sequence). The CDR3 spells CASSLVGTPNQPQHF. DNA of the CDR3: TGTGCCAGCAGCCTGGTAGGGACTCCCAATCAGCCCCAGCATTTT.

This clonotype occurred a few times. The chain couples TRBV6-5 to TRBJ1-1, with D uncertain. Between the trimmed V and J ends, which lost 6 bases and 0 bases, there was a span of 2 bases. From germline, CDR1 is MNHEY and CDR2 SVGAGI. This CDR3 comprises 11 residues. In nucleotides, the CDR3 is TGTGCCAGCAGAATGAACACTGAAGCTTTCTTT. Translation: CASRMNTEAFF.

V and J are TRBV7-9 and TRBJ2-1; TRBD2 might be the D (6 bases). The CDR3 totals 14 residues. Germline CDR1 and CDR2: SEHNR and FQNEAQ (reference sequence). V was cut by 5 bases and J by 5 bases, with 13 bases left in between. This CDR3 is CASSPGTFDNEQFF. The CDR3, as DNA: TGTGCCAGCAGCCCAGGGACTTTCGACAATGAGCAGTTCTTC.

The chain carries TRBV7-8 and TRBJ2-2; 7 bases match TRBD2. Germline V gives CDR1 SGHVS, CDR2 FQNEAQ. The CDR3 runs to 16 residues. Unmatched junction bases numbered 10, after V lost 5 bases and J lost 4 bases. The DNA of the CDR3 is TGTGCCAGCAGCCCTCCACCTGGCGGGAGCACCGGGGAGCTGTTTTTT. Protein product: CASSPPPGGSTGELFF. Together with reference TRBV7-8 and TRBJ2-2, the CDR3 gives the full variable domain: GAGVSQSPRYKVAKRGQDVALRCDPISGHVSLFWYQQALGQGPEFLTYFQNEAQLDKSGLPSDRFFAERPEGSVSTLKIQRTQQEDSAVYLCASSPPPGGSTGELFFGEGSRLTVL.

As regards this clonotype: Lacking the conserved final phenylalanine or tryptophan, this CDR3 likely reflects a read error. The genes are TRBV4-1 and TRBJ1-5; D is perhaps TRBD1 (5 bases). The germline CDR1 and CDR2 sequences are MGHRA and YSYEKL. This CDR3 has 15 amino acids. With 6 bases removed from V and 7 bases from J, the gap between germline ends came to 19 bases. The chain's CDR3 is CASRETGQGDQPQHS. In DNA form, the CDR3 reads TGCGCCAGCAGAGAAACGGGGCAGGGTGACCAGCCCCAGCATTCT.

J is TRBJ2-1 and V is TRBV6-5; D gene uncertain. Trimming left V 2 bases short and J 0 bases short, with 8 bases between. The germline V gene has CDR1 MNHEY and CDR2 SVGAGI. This CDR3 region has 15 residues. The DNA of the CDR3 is TGTGCCAGCAGTTACGGGCGGAACTCCTACAATGAGCAGTTCTTC. Residues: CASSYGRNSYNEQFF.

This clonotype was detected many times. The genes are TRBV27 and TRBJ2-1; 7 nucleotides match TRBD2. Germline-derived CDR1 and CDR2 are MNHEY and SMNVEV (reference sequence). J gave up 9 bases and V 4 bases, and 15 bases lay outside the gene matches. CDR3 length: 16 amino acids. The CDR3 sequence: CASSSLPGLPIGEQFF. CDR3 bases: TGTGCCAGCAGTTCCCTGCCGGGACTACCTATAGGTGAGCAGTTCTTC.

The chain recombines TRBV7-9 with TRBJ2-7, with no clear D. Trimming shortened V by 4 bases and J by 4 bases, and 11 bases separated the two germline ends. Germline CDR1 is SEHNR and CDR2 is FQNEAQ (reference sequence). The CDR3 runs 13 residues. The chain's CDR3 is CASSSAGTYEQYF. The CDR3, as DNA: TGTGCCAGCAGCTCAGCTGGCACATACGAGCAGTACTTC.

This chain uses TRBV10-3 with TRBJ2-3, with TRBD1 as a possible D gene (7 bases). Germline CDR1 and CDR2: ENHRY and SYGVKD. Between the trimmed V and J ends, which lost 3 bases and 2 bases, there was a span of 15 bases. The CDR3 contains 16 residues. This CDR3 reads CAISDPQGGFTDTQYF. The CDR3 region has the DNA TGTGCCATCAGTGACCCCCAGGGGGGCTTCACAGATACGCAGTATTTT.

The chain has TRBV15 and TRBJ2-1; 13 positions agree with TRBD2. In germline, CDR1 is LNHNV, CDR2 YYDKDF (reference sequence). Trimming took 8 bases from V and 9 from J; bases not matched to a gene: 10. This CDR3 is built from 15 residues. DNA for the CDR3: TGTGCCACCGCTAAGCAACTAGCGGGAGGGTCTGAGCAGTTCTTC. This translates into CATAKQLAGGSEQFF.

In its sample, this clonotype was seen a few times. This chain connects TRBV5-1 to TRBJ2-4; maybe TRBD1 (6 bases). CDR3 length: 14 residues. CDR1 is SGHRS and CDR2 is YFSETQ in the germline V gene. The V and J ends lost 0 bases and 8 bases respectively, with 12 bases between them. In DNA form, the CDR3 reads TGCGCCAGCAGCTTGGGTACAGGGCCCTACATTCAGTACTTC. It yields the protein CASSLGTGPYIQYF.

This clonotype is medium-sized in the sample. The V and J genes are TRBV4-3 and TRBJ2-7; 10 nucleotides align to TRBD1. V shed 0 bases and J 2 bases; nucleotides not matched to a gene: 4. Germline CDR1 LGHNA, CDR2 YSLEER. This CDR3 is 16 amino acids long. CDR3 coding DNA: TGCGCCAGCAGCCAAGATGAAGGGACAGGGGCCTACGAGCAGTACTTC. Its protein is CASSQDEGTGAYEQYF.

This clonotype was seen many times. This chain uses TRBV6-1 with TRBJ2-6; 7 nucleotides line up with TRBD1. V dropped 10 bases and J dropped 3; count of bases not matched to a gene: 9. In germline, CDR1 is MNHNS, CDR2 SASEGT. The CDR3 length is 15 residues. CDR3 amino acids: CATSTGPSGANVLTF. The CDR3 DNA is TGTGCCACCTCGACAGGGCCTAGTGGGGCCAACGTCCTGACTTTC.

This clonotype is labeled medium-sized. The chain combines TRBV20-1 with TRBJ2-4, with 7 bases aligning to TRBD1. This CDR3 is 13 amino acids long. Germline V gives CDR1 DFQATT, CDR2 SNEGSKA (reference sequence). After removal of 6 bases from V and 9 bases from J, the junction contained 11 bases not matched to a gene. The DNA for the CDR3 is TGCAGTGCCAAGGACAGGCACGAGGGCATTCAGTACTTC. Translated: CSAKDRHEGIQYF.

At least ten counts were recorded for this clonotype. J is TRBJ2-1 and V is TRBV18; 7 nucleotides match TRBD1. The CDR3 is 14 amino acids. The germline V gene has CDR1 KGHSH and CDR2 LQKENI. J was trimmed by 4 bases and V by 6 bases; bases with no gene match: 6. The CDR3 reads CASSGQGDYNEQFF. The CDR3 bases are TGTGCCAGCTCGGGGCAGGGGGATTACAATGAGCAGTTCTTC. Filled out from reference TRBV18 and TRBJ2-1, the complete variable domain reads NAGVMQNPRHLVRRRGQEARLRCSPMKGHSHVYWYRQLPEEGLKFMVYLQKENIIDESGMPKERFSAEFPKEGPSILRIQQVVRGDSAAYFCASSGQGDYNEQFFGPGTRLTVL.

This clonotype was seen only a few times. The rearrangement links TRBV2 to TRBJ2-1, with 9 bases lining up with TRBD2. The CDR3 has 14 amino acids. Unmatched junction bases numbered 16, after V lost 11 bases and J lost 11 bases. Per the germline V gene, CDR1 is SNHLY and CDR2 is FYNNEI. The CDR3 DNA reads as TGTGCCTGCCGGGGAGCGGGAGGCGCGCGGAAGCAGTTCTTC. Translation gives CACRGAGGARKQFF.